This T cell receptor (beta chain) was obtained from a study of blood T cell repertoires in COVID-19. The authors' processing: How many nucleated cells were present was estimated from reference gene primer amplification. Only in-frame clones appear in the TCRdb table, and some are missing; sequencing was by immunoSEQ multiplex PCR. That table is the source of V, J and clone size, and D and trimming were worked out from the DNA. The table includes 250,000 or so clones, about three quarters detected once. Per germline, CDR1 SGHNT and CDR2 YYREEE (reference sequence). The germline V and J ends were trimmed by 2 bases and 2 bases, with 13 bases remaining between them. This CDR3 comprises 15 residues.

The V and J genes are TRBV5-4 and TRBJ1-1, with D possibly matching TRBD1 (6 bases). The receptor's source is an elderly woman with acute or convalescent COVID-19. The sequencing sample was made of peripheral blood. The DNA of the CDR3 is TGTGCCAGCAGCTTCCGACAGGCCGGAAACACTGAAGCTTTCTTT. Its protein is CASSFRQAGNTEAFF.